This passage covers 24 T cell receptor beta chains from one sample sequenced in a study of post-analysis software for immune sequencing data. Unique molecular identifiers featured in each of the TCR beta cDNA libraries. Each CDR3 protein gets one entry after TCRdb re-called the PCR reads with MiXCR. The sample has hundreds of thousands of distinct CDR3 sequences; just under 30% are singletons. Findings of the study overall: Patients used about five TRBV segments, including TRBV5-6, TRBV5-1 and TRBV20-1, more often than controls.

No antigen has been assigned to these receptors. The sequenced sample was blood. The receptor source for this set is a girl aged 5 to 17 with multiple sclerosis.

Remarks on this clonotype: A much larger clonotype is one base distant, so this may be a read error. The rearrangement uses TRBV29-1 and TRBJ2-6, with D possibly matching TRBD1 (5 bases). This CDR3 is built from 13 residues. Germline-derived CDR1 and CDR2 are SQVTM and ANQGSEA. The chain's CDR3 is CSASSTGASVLTF. The CDR3 bases are TGCAGCGCCTCTTCAACTGGGGCCAGCGTCCTGACTTTC.

Only a few counts were recorded for this clonotype. The genes are TRBV10-3 and TRBJ2-5, with TRBD2 matching over 13 bases. Unmatched junction bases numbered 11, after V lost 2 bases and J lost 11 bases. Germline values: CDR1 ENHRY, CDR2 SYGVKD. This CDR3 has 16 residues. The CDR3: CAISEGLAGALNEQYF. CDR3 DNA sequence: TGTGCCATCAGTGAGGGACTAGCGGGAGCTCTGAATGAGCAGTACTTC.

This chain links TRBV20-1 with TRBJ2-7, with TRBD1 as a possible D gene (6 bases). The germline V and J ends were trimmed by 8 bases and 2 bases, with 16 bases remaining between them. Germline V CDR1 and CDR2: DFQATT, SNEGSKA (reference sequence). This CDR3 has 13 amino acids. The CDR3 DNA reads TGCAGTCAGATAGGGGGAGCAGCCTACGAGCAGTACTTC. As protein: CSQIGGAAYEQYF.

This clonotype has a handful of counts. The chain couples TRBV6-5 to TRBJ1-1; tentatively, D is TRBD1 (5 bases). The CDR3 is 16 amino acids. Trimming shortened V by 8 bases and J by 4 bases, and 23 bases separated the two germline ends. Per germline, CDR1 MNHEY and CDR2 SVGAGI. CDR3 DNA sequence: TGTGCCAGCGACATAGGGGCGGGAGGGTGGAGCACTGAAGCTTTCTTT. Its translation: CASDIGAGGWSTEAFF.

This clonotype has just a few counts. The rearrangement joins TRBV7-2 to TRBJ1-5; D perhaps matches TRBD1 (5 bases). Per germline, CDR1 SGHTA and CDR2 FQGNSA. This CDR3 spans 15 amino acids. V was pared by 1 base and J by 0 bases, with 7 bases between. The CDR3 spells CASSLGDLSNQPQHF. CDR3 sequence (DNA): TGTGCCAGCAGCTTAGGGGACCTTAGCAATCAGCCCCAGCATTTT.

This clonotype was detected only a few times. This chain connects TRBV12-3 or TRBV12-4 to TRBJ1-2; 9 bases align to TRBD1. The CDR3 sequence is 13 residues long. J lost 7 bases, V lost 7 bases, and 7 bases had no gene match. CDR3 sequence: CASTQQGARGYTF. The CDR3 nucleotides read TGTGCCAGCACCCAACAGGGGGCTCGTGGCTACACCTTC.

The V and J genes are TRBV11-2 and TRBJ1-2, with D possibly matching TRBD1 (5 bases). Germline assignment: CDR1 SGHAT and CDR2 FQNNGV. The V gene lost 0 bases and the J gene lost 4 bases, with 12 bases spanning the gap. This CDR3 has 15 amino acids. The CDR3 coding sequence is TGTGCCAGCAGCTTAGATCTTGGGGCGGTCTATGGCTACACCTTC. Encoded protein: CASSLDLGAVYGYTF. The full variable domain, with the rest looked up from reference TRBV11-2 and TRBJ1-2, is EAGVAQSPRYKIIEKRQSVAFWCNPISGHATLYWYQQILGQGPKLLIQFQNNGVVDDSQLPKDRFSAERLKGVDSTLKIQPAKLEDSAVYLCASSLDLGAVYGYTFGSGTRLTVV.

This clonotype was picked up a small number of times. J is TRBJ2-1 and V is TRBV6-1; 8 nucleotides line up with TRBD2. With V trimmed by 3 bases and J by 4 bases, 8 bases remained unmatched. Germline V gene lookup returns CDR1 MNHNS and CDR2 SASEGT. The CDR3 covers 16 residues. The CDR3 bases are TGTGCCAGCAGTGACGGGAGGGGCGGCCCTTACAATGAGCAGTTCTTC. Translation gives CASSDGRGGPYNEQFF.

This clonotype turned up a few times. The genes are TRBV20-1 and TRBJ2-7; maybe TRBD2 (6 bases). The CDR3 consists of 13 residues. Trimming removed 6 bases at V and 3 bases at J, with 15 bases between. The germline gives CDR1 DFQATT, CDR2 SNEGSKA (reference sequence). The CDR3 sequence is CSATGTAHYEQYF. The DNA for the CDR3 is TGCAGTGCCACCGGGACTGCCCACTACGAGCAGTACTTC.

The V call is TRBV25-1, the J call TRBJ2-3; D is unclear. Trimming took off 2 bases at V and 1 base at J, with 16 bases between the two ends. The CDR3 runs 17 residues. The germline gives CDR1 MGHDK, CDR2 SYGVNS. CDR3: CASSETLWYSRTDTQYF. In nucleotides, the CDR3 is TGTGCCAGCAGTGAAACTCTTTGGTACAGCCGCACAGATACGCAGTATTTT.

Ten or more counts support this clonotype. The chain recombines TRBV10-2 with TRBJ2-3; D is undetermined. V was pared by 0 bases and J by 6 bases, with 13 bases between. The length of the CDR3 is 15 residues. Germline CDR1 WSHSY, CDR2 SAAADI. CDR3 region: CASSESESYSDTQYF. The CDR3 DNA reads as TGCGCCAGCAGTGAGTCGGAATCCTATTCGGATACGCAGTATTTT.

This clonotype appeared a few times. The chain is built from TRBV7-9 and TRBJ1-1, with D unresolved. V was pared by 1 base and J by 5 bases, with 11 bases between. The germline V gene has CDR1 SEHNR and CDR2 FQNEAQ (reference sequence). This CDR3 comprises 14 residues. This CDR3 is CASSLGEVRTEAFF. The CDR3 bases are TGTGCCAGCAGCTTAGGGGAAGTAAGGACTGAAGCTTTCTTT.

This chain joins TRBV10-1 and TRBJ2-5; a possible D gene is TRBD2 (6 bases). CDR3 length: 15 amino acids. Trimming took 8 bases from V and 11 from J, leaving 27 bases between them. Germline V lookup: CDR1 WNHNN, CDR2 SYGVQD (reference sequence). The CDR3 nucleotides are TGCGCCAGCGGGCCGGGACTCCAAGCTGGTAATGAGCAGTACTTC. Translation: CASGPGLQAGNEQYF.

This clonotype has only a few counts. This sequence joins TRBV20-1 and TRBJ2-1; 7 nucleotides align to TRBD2. The germline CDR1 and CDR2 sequences are DFQATT and SNEGSKA (reference sequence). V was clipped by 1 base and J by 2 bases; unmatched bases: 5. The length of the CDR3 is 15 residues. The CDR3 DNA reads as TGCAGTGCTAGAGGTGGACTAGGAACCTACAATGAGCAGTTCTTC. Translation: CSARGGLGTYNEQFF.

The CDR3 spells CASTLVGRTGKVNEQFF. The DNA of the CDR3 is TGTGCCAGCACGCTTGTGGGGCGGACCGGGAAAGTCAATGAGCAGTTCTTC. This rearrangement joins TRBV7-2 to TRBJ2-1, with D possibly called TRBD1 or TRBD2 (5 bases each). The germline gives CDR1 SGHTA, CDR2 FQGNSA. The length of the CDR3 is 17 residues. The V end lost 7 bases, the J end lost 6 bases, and 25 bases lay between the germline ends.

In this sample, this clonotype turned up a few times. J is TRBJ2-1 and V is TRBV3-1; D uncertain. The CDR3 has 14 residues. Germline V CDR1 and CDR2: LGHDT, YNNKEL (reference sequence). V was clipped by 4 bases and J by 10 bases, with 17 bases between them. The CDR3 nucleotides are TGTGCCAGCAGCCCAGGCACGCTAGATCGGGAGCAGTTCTTC. It encodes CASSPGTLDREQFF.

Turning to this clonotype: A much larger clone sits a single nucleotide away, making a read error possible. The rearrangement joins TRBV7-6 to TRBJ2-7; D possibly corresponds to TRBD2 (6 bases). Germline loops: CDR1 SGHVS, CDR2 FNYEAQ. Trimming pared 0 bases from V and 1 base from J, leaving 16 bases between. This CDR3 is built from 17 residues. The CDR3 sequence: CASSLALTGGESYEQYF. CDR3 nucleotide sequence: TGTGCCAGCAGCTTAGCACTCACTGGCGGGGAGTCCTACGAGCAGTACTTC.

This chain joins TRBV19 and TRBJ2-1, with 13 bases identical to TRBD2. Germline V CDR1 and CDR2: LNHDA, SQIVND (reference sequence). CDR3 size: 14 residues. V was pared by 5 bases and J by 14 bases, with 9 bases of the junction left unmatched. CDR3 region: CASSPGTSGAKKFF. The CDR3 bases are TGTGCCAGTAGTCCCGGGACTAGCGGGGCGAAAAAGTTCTTC.

The chain has TRBV9 and TRBJ2-7; 7 bases match TRBD1. This CDR3 has 14 residues. Trimming took 2 bases from V and 0 from J; bases not matched to a gene: 2. From germline, CDR1 is SGDLS and CDR2 YYNGEE. CDR3 loop: CASSVTGSSYEQYF. The CDR3 region has the DNA TGTGCCAGCAGCGTGACAGGGAGCTCCTACGAGCAGTACTTC.

In its sample, this clonotype was seen many times. The chain carries TRBV7-2 and TRBJ2-7, with a tentative D call TRBD2 (5 bases). Deletions cut 5 bases from V and 6 bases from J, with 11 bases between. Germline CDR1 reads SGHTA; CDR2 reads FQGNSA. CDR3 length: 12 amino acids. The CDR3 DNA follows: TGTGCCAGCAGCCAACTAGAAAGCGAGCAGTACTTC. It encodes CASSQLESEQYF.

This clonotype was observed many times. The genes are TRBV7-9 and TRBJ2-7, with D possibly being TRBD2 (5 bases). Trimming removed 5 bases from V and 5 bases from J, with 16 bases in between. Germline V CDR1 and CDR2: SEHNR, FQNEAQ (reference sequence). The CDR3 spans 14 residues. In DNA, the CDR3 is TGTGCCAGCAGCCGCGCTGCCGGGGTGAACGAGCAGTACTTC. Translated: CASSRAAGVNEQYF.

This clonotype showed up many times. The V call is TRBV12-3 or TRBV12-4, the J call TRBJ2-7; 8 bases agree with TRBD2. Trimming cost V 6 bases and J 2 bases; bases outside gene matches: 6. This CDR3 is built from 14 residues. The CDR3 reads CASSGTSSAYEQYF. CDR3 nucleotide sequence: TGTGCCAGCAGCGGGACTAGTAGCGCCTACGAGCAGTACTTC.

The table lists this clonotype with many counts. This sequence joins TRBV5-6 and TRBJ2-5; D not certain. This CDR3 is built from 13 residues. Germline V gives CDR1 SGHDT, CDR2 YYEEEE. Trimming took off 0 bases at V and 4 bases at J, with 7 bases between the two ends. Written as DNA, the CDR3 is TGTGCCAGCAGCTTGGGCGGCCCAGAGACCCAGTACTTC. This gives the protein CASSLGGPETQYF. Full variable domain (rest looked up from reference TRBV5-6 and TRBJ2-5): DAGVTQSPTHLIKTRGQQVTLRCSPKSGHDTVSWYQQALGQGPQFIFQYYEEEERQRGNFPDRFSGHQFPNYSSELNVNALLLGDSALYLCASSLGGPETQYFGPGTRLLVL.

This clonotype was recorded many times. The chain employs TRBV7-2 and TRBJ2-1; D is ambiguous. Trimming removed 5 bases from V and 5 bases from J, with 13 bases in between. The length of the CDR3 is 14 residues. Germline CDR1 reads SGHTA; CDR2 reads FQGNSA. The CDR3 protein is CASSPPSQHNEQFF. The DNA for the CDR3 is TGTGCCAGCAGCCCACCGTCACAGCACAATGAGCAGTTCTTC.